Listed below are T cell receptor beta chains from one sample, sequenced in a study of blood T cell repertoires in COVID-19. Assay: immunoSEQ multiplex PCR; the TCRdb copy retains only in-frame clones and omits some. The table shows 200,000 to 250,000 clones, with about 85% occurring only once. The sample comprised peripheral blood. These receptor sequences come from a woman aged 18-30 years who had recovered from COVID-19. CDR3s include the opening cysteine and the closing phenylalanine or tryptophan. The D gene is left open where the match is weak. Only some rows state a clone size, as once, few, many or a class for expanded clones.

V	size	D	J	DNA	CDR3
TRBV5-4	-	TRBD2	TRBJ2-1	TGTGCCAGCAGCTTGGCCGGCTCCGAGCGGGAGGGAAAGTTCTTC	CASSLAGSEREGKFF
TRBV7-6	-	TRBD1	TRBJ2-7	TGTGCCAGCAGCTCTACGGGACAGGGACGCTACGAGCAGTACTTC	CASSSTGQGRYEQYF
TRBV18	-	-	TRBJ1-2	TGTGCCAGCTCACCCGGGGACTCTGGCTACACCTTC	CASSPGDSGYTF
TRBV5-1	-	-	TRBJ1-2	TGCGCCAGCAGCTTGGGTAGCGAGGGAGGAGGCTACACCTTC	CASSLGSEGGGYTF
TRBV3-1/TRBV3-2	-	TRBD2	TRBJ2-1	TGTGCCAGCAGCCATAGGGGACTAGGGGTCGGTGAGCAGTTCTTC	CASSHRGLGVGEQFF
TRBV18	-	TRBD1	TRBJ1-2	TGTGCCAGCTCACCGAGAGCAGGACAGGGGGCTATAGGCTATGGCTACACCTTC	CASSPRAGQGAIGYGYTF
TRBV9	-	-	TRBJ2-1	TGTGCCAGCAGCGTAGCGGGGGACTTCAGGAAGCAGTTCTTC	CASSVAGDFRKQFF
TRBV2	-	TRBD1	TRBJ2-1	TGTGCCAGCAGTGAGCGTTTGACAGGGGGCCTGTACAATGAGCAGTTCTTC	CASSERLTGGLYNEQFF
TRBV19	-	-	TRBJ1-1	TGTGCCAGTAGTATAGGTCAGAACACTGAAGCTTTCTTT	CASSIGQNTEAFF
TRBV7-9	once	-	TRBJ1-1	TGTGCCAGCAGCCCTCCGAGAGGGGGTAGGACTGAAGCTTTCTTT	CASSPPRGGRTEAFF
TRBV14	-	-	TRBJ2-2	TGTGCCAGCAGCCAAGGGGCCTCTGGTGGGGAGCTGTTTTTT	CASSQGASGGELFF
TRBV6-6	-	TRBD1	TRBJ1-1	TGTGCCAGCAGTCTGCCGGGACAGGGGAGTGAAGCTTTCTTT	CASSLPGQGSEAFF
TRBV11-2	-	-	TRBJ1-6	TGTGCCAGCACCCAGGATTTCACCCTTTACGCCTATAATTCACCCCTCCACTTT	CASTQDFTLYAYNSPLHF
TRBV6-2/TRBV6-3	-	-	TRBJ2-7	TGTGCCAGCAGTTACGGGTTCCTAGCTTCCTACGAGCAGTACTTC	CASSYGFLASYEQYF
TRBV6-1	-	TRBD2	TRBJ2-1	TGTGCCAGCAGTGAAGTCGGGACTAGCGGGAGGGCGTGGTTCTTC	CASSEVGTSGRAWFF
TRBV5-1	-	-	TRBJ1-1	TGCGCCAGCAGCTTGGAAGGGGAGGGTATCACTGAAGCTTTCTTT	CASSLEGEGITEAFF
TRBV30	-	-	TRBJ1-2	TGTGCCTGGAGCGCCGGGGGGGCGGGCGGCTACACCTTC	CAWSAGGAGGYTF
TRBV4-1	-	TRBD1	TRBJ2-1	TGCGCCAGCAGCCAAGCGGGACAGTCCTACAATGAGCAGTTCTTC	CASSQAGQSYNEQFF
TRBV7-9	-	-	TRBJ2-3	TGTGCCAGCAGCCCATCCCGAGCAGATACGCAGTATTTT	CASSPSRADTQYF
TRBV9	-	TRBD1	TRBJ1-4	TGTGCCAGCGGGACAGGGGAGGCTAATGAAAAACTGTTTTTT	CASGTGEANEKLFF
TRBV9	-	TRBD1	TRBJ1-5	TGTGCCAGCAGCACCGGGACAGGGCCGTTGAATTTT	CASSTGTGPLNF
TRBV7-3	-	TRBD2	TRBJ2-1	TGTGCCAGCAGCTTACTAGCGGGGGAGAGGAATGAGCAGTTCTTC	CASSLLAGERNEQFF
TRBV3-1/TRBV3-2	-	TRBD2	TRBJ2-5	TGTGCCAGCAGCTTTACTAGCGGGAGCATGCAGACCCAGTACTTC	CASSFTSGSMQTQYF
TRBV9	-	-	TRBJ2-6	TGTGCCAGCAGCGTAGTAAGGGGTAGGGCTGGGGCCAACGTCCTGACTTTC	CASSVVRGRAGANVLTF
TRBV7-2	-	TRBD1	TRBJ1-5	TGTGCCAGAGGTACCAGGGGGCGCGGTCAGCCCCAGCATTTT	CARGTRGRGQPQHF
TRBV5-4	-	TRBD1	TRBJ1-1	TGTGCCAGCAGACCTCGGACAGGGAACACTGAAGCTTTCTTT	CASRPRTGNTEAFF
TRBV6-6	-	TRBD2	TRBJ2-7	TGTGCCAGCAGCACCGGGACTAGCGGATACTACGAGCAGTACTTC	CASSTGTSGYYEQYF
TRBV12-3/TRBV12-4	-	-	TRBJ2-7	TGTGCCAGCAGCTGGGGCCCCCTCTACGAGCAGTACTTC	CASSWGPLYEQYF
TRBV5-4	-	-	TRBJ2-3	TGTGCCAGCAGCCCCAACGGGAGATACACAGATACGCAGTATTTT	CASSPNGRYTDTQYF
TRBV5-6	-	-	TRBJ2-5	TGTGCCAGCAGCTATGGACTAGGGGGGGAGACCCAGTACTTC	CASSYGLGGETQYF
TRBV13	-	TRBD1	TRBJ1-4	TGTGCCAGCAGCCACCGGGACAGGGAGGAACTGTTTTTT	CASSHRDREELFF
TRBV6-2/TRBV6-3	-	-	TRBJ1-1	TGTGCCAGCAGTTACTCCGGGGGAAGGACTGAAGCTTTCTTT	CASSYSGGRTEAFF
TRBV6-5	-	TRBD1	TRBJ1-1	TGTGCCAGCAGTAGGGACAGGCTGAACACTGAAGCTTTCTTT	CASSRDRLNTEAFF
TRBV5-1	-	TRBD2	TRBJ2-5	TGCGCCAGCAGCTTGGCCTATAGCGGGAGTTTTGAGGAGACCCAGTACTTC	CASSLAYSGSFEETQYF
TRBV10-1	once	-	TRBJ1-1	TGCGCCAGCAGTGAGTACAGGGAAGACGCGAAAGCTTTCTTT	CASSEYREDAKAFF
TRBV7-9	-	-	TRBJ2-5	TGTGCCAGCAGCCCCCCGACAGGTCAAGAGACCCAGTACTTC	CASSPPTGQETQYF
TRBV28	-	-	TRBJ2-7	TGTGCCAGCAGCCTGGCTTCCTCTCACCACTACGAGCAGTACTTC	CASSLASSHHYEQYF
TRBV6-5	-	-	TRBJ1-1	TGTGCCAGCAGTTCCCAGGGACTTACGAACACTGAAGCTTTCTTT	CASSSQGLTNTEAFF
TRBV28	once	TRBD1	TRBJ1-1	TGTGCCAGCGAGACAGGGGGCGTTTGGAAAACTGAAGCTTTCTTT	CASETGGVWKTEAFF
TRBV7-9	-	TRBD2	TRBJ2-4	TGTGCCAGCAGCCTATATGGACTAGCGGAATTCAAAAACATTCAGTACTTC	CASSLYGLAEFKNIQYF
TRBV3-1/TRBV3-2	-	-	TRBJ1-1	TGTGCCAGCAGCCCTAACAGGGACATGAACACTGAAGCTTTCTTT	CASSPNRDMNTEAFF
TRBV12-5	-	-	TRBJ2-2	TGTGCTAGTGGTTTGGGGGTGAGGACTACTTCCACCGGGGAGCTGTTTTTT	CASGLGVRTTSTGELFF
TRBV7-9	-	-	TRBJ1-5	TGTGCCAGCAGTACAGGGTATCAGCCCCAGCATTTT	CASSTGYQPQHF
TRBV10-3	-	-	TRBJ1-1	TGTGCCACCGCCTTAGGCGGGAACACTGAAGCTTTCTTT	CATALGGNTEAFF
TRBV6-5	-	-	TRBJ2-1	TGTGCCAGCAGGTGGAGGGTTGGCTACAATGAGCAGTTCTTC	CASRWRVGYNEQFF